This TCR beta chain emerged from a study of radiotherapy plus CTLA-4 blockade in lung cancer. Trimming removed 7 bases from V and 0 bases from J, with 9 bases in between. The CDR3 totals 14 residues. From germline, CDR1 is LNHDA and CDR2 SQIVND (reference sequence). This table comes from immunoSEQ multiplex PCR, and its TCRdb copy is limited to in-frame clones, with some not included. The sample holds about 77,000 clones, just under 75% seen once. The chain joins TRBV19 to TRBJ2-2; D possibly corresponds to TRBD2 (6 bases). Sequenced here: peripheral blood, sampled from a patient treated with radiotherapy plus ipilimumab. This clonotype was obtained from a human donor with non-small cell lung cancer whose response to radiotherapy plus ipilimumab could not be evaluated. CDR3 sequence reads: CASMGGANTGELFF. In nucleotides, the CDR3 is TGTGCCAGTATGGGCGGGGCGAACACCGGGGAGCTGTTTTTT.